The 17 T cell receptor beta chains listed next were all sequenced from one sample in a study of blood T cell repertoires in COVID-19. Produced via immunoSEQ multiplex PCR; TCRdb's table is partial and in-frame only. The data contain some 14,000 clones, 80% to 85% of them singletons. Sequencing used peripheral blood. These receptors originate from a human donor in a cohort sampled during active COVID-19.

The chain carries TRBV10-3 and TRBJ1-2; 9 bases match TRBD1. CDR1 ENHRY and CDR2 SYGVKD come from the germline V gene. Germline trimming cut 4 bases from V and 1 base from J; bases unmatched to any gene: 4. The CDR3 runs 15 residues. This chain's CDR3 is CAISGGQGSNYGYTF. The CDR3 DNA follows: TGTGCCATCAGTGGGGGACAGGGCAGTAACTATGGCTACACCTTC.

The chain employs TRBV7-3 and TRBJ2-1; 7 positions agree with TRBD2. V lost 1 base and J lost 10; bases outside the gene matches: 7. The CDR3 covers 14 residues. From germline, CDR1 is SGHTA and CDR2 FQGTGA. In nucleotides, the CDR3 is TGTGCCAGCAGCTTAATGGCGGGGGTGGAGGAGCAGTTCTTC. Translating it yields CASSLMAGVEEQFF.

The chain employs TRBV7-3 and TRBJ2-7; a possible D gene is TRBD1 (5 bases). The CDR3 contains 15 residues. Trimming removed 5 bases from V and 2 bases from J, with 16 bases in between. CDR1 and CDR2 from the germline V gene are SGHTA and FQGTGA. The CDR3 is CASSAQGQGPYEQYF. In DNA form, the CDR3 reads TGTGCCAGCAGCGCACAAGGGCAGGGTCCCTACGAGCAGTACTTC.

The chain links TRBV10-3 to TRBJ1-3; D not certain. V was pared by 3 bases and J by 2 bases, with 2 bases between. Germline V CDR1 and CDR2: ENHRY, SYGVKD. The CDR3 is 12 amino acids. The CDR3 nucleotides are TGTGCCATCAGTGACACTGGAAACACCATATATTTT. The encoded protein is CAISDTGNTIYF.

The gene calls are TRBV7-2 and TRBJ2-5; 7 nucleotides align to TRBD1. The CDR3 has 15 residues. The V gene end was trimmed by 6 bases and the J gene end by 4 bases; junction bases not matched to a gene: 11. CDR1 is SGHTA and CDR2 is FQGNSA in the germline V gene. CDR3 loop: CASSAARDRRETQYF. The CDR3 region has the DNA TGTGCCAGCAGTGCCGCCCGGGACAGAAGAGAGACCCAGTACTTC. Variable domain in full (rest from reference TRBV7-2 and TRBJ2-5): GAGVSQSPSNKVTEKGKDVELRCDPISGHTALYWYRQSLGQGLEFLIYFQGNSAPDKSGLPSDRFSAERTGGSVSTLTIQRTQQEDSAVYLCASSAARDRRETQYFGPGTRLLVL.

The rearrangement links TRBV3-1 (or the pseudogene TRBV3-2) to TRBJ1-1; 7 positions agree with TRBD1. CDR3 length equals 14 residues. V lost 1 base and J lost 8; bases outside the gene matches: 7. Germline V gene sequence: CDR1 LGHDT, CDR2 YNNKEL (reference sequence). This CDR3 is CASSQGTGSSEAFF. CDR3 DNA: TGTGCCAGCAGCCAAGGGACAGGTTCTTCCGAAGCTTTCTTT.

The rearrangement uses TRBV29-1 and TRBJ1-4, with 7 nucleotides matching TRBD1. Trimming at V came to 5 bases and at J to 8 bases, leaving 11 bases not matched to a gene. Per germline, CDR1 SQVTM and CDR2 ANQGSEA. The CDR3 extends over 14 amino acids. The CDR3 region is CSVSRTGGREKLFF. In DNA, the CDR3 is TGCAGCGTTTCGCGGACAGGAGGAAGGGAAAAACTGTTTTTT.

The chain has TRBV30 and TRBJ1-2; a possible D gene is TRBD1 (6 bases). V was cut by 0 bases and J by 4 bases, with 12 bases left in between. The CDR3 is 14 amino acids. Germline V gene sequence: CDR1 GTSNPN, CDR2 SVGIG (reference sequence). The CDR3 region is CAWSVNGQIYGYTF. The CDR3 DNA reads TGTGCCTGGAGTGTCAACGGACAGATCTATGGCTACACCTTC.

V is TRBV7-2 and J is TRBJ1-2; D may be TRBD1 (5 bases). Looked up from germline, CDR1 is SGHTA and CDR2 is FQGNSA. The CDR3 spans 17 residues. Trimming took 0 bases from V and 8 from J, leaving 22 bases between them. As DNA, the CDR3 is TGTGCCAGCAGCTTAGCCGTAGGTCCCGGGGGGTCCGGAGGCTACACCTTC. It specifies CASSLAVGPGGSGGYTF.

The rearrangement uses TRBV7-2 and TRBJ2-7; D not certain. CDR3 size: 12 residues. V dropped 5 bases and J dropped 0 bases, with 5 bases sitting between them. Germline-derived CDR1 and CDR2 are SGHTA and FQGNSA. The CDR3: CASSPSSYEQYF. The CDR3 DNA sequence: TGTGCCAGCAGCCCGAGCTCCTACGAGCAGTACTTC.

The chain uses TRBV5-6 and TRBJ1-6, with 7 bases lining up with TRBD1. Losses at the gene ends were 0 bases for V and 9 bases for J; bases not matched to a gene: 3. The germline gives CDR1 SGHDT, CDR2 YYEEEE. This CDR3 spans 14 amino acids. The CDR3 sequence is CASSLGQGFSPLHF. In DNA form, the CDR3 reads TGTGCCAGCAGCTTGGGACAGGGTTTTTCACCCCTCCACTTT.

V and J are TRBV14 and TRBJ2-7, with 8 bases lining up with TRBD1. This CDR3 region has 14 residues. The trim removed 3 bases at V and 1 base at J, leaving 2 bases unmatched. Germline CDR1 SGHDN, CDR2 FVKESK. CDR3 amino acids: CASSQGQVSYEQYF. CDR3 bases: TGTGCCAGCAGCCAGGGACAGGTATCCTACGAGCAGTACTTC. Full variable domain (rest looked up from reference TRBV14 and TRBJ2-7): EAGVTQFPSHSVIEKGQTVTLRCDPISGHDNLYWYRRVMGKEIKFLLHFVKESKQDESGMPNNRFLAERTGGTYSTLKVQPAELEDSGVYFCASSQGQVSYEQYFGPGTRLTVT.

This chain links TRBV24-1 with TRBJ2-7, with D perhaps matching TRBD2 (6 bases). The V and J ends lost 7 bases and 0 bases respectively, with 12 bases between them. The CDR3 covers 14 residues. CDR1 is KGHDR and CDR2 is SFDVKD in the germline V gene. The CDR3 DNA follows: TGTGCCACCAGACCGGGACTTCCCTCCTACGAGCAGTACTTC. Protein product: CATRPGLPSYEQYF.

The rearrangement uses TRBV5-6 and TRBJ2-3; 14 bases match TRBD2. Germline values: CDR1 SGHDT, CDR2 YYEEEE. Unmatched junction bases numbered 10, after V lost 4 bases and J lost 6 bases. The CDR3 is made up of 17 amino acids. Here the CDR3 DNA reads TGTGCCAGCAGCATCAGGACTAGCGGGGGGCCATATGATACGCAGTATTTT. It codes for CASSIRTSGGPYDTQYF.

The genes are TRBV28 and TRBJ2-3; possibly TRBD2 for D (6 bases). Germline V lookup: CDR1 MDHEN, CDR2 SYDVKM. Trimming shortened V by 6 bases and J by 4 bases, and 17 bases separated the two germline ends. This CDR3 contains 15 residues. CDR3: CASRPSGSGSDTQYF. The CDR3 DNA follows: TGTGCCAGCAGACCTTCCGGGAGTGGATCAGATACGCAGTATTTT.

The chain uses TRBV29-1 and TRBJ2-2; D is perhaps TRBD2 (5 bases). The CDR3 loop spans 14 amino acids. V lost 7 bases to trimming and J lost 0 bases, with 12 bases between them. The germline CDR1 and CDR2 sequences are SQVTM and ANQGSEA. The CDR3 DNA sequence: TGCAGCGCCACGGAGGCGGCGAACACCGGGGAGCTGTTTTTT. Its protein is CSATEAANTGELFF.

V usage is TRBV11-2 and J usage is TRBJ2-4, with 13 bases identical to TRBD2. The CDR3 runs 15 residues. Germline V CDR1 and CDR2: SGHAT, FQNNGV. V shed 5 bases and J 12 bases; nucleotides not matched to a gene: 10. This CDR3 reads CASSPTSGGALSQYF. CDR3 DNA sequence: TGTGCCAGCAGCCCAACTAGCGGGGGGGCGCTCTCTCAGTACTTC.